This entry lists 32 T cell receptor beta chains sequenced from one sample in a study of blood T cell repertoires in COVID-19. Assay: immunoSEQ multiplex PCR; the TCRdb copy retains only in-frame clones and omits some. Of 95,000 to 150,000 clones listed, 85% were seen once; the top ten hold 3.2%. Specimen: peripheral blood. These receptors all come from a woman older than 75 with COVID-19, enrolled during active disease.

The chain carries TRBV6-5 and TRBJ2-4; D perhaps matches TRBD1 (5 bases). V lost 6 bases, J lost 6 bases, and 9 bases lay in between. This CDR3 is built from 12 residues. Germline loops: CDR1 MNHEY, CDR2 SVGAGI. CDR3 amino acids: CASRADRNIQYF. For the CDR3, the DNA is TGTGCCAGCAGGGCCGACAGAAACATTCAGTACTTC.

In DNA, the CDR3 is TGTGCCAGCAGTCAATCCCCATTTTTGCTAGCGGGAGGGAAGTTCTTC. Amino acids: CASSQSPFLLAGGKFF. The chain has TRBV3-1 (or the pseudogene TRBV3-2) and TRBJ2-1, with 12 bases aligning to TRBD2. Germline CDR1 LGHDT, CDR2 YNNKEL (reference sequence). Unmatched junction bases numbered 17, after V lost 6 bases and J lost 14 bases. There are 16 residues in the CDR3.

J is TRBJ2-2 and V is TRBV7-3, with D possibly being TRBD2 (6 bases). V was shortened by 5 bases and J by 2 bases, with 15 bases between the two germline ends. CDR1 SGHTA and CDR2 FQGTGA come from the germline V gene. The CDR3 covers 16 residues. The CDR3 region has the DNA TGTGCCAGCAGCCAATTCGGGGGAGTTAACACCGGGGAGCTGTTTTTT. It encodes CASSQFGGVNTGELFF.

The CDR3 DNA reads TGTGCCAGCATGCGGACTAGCGGCGGGTGGAATGAGCAGTTCTTC. Translating it yields CASMRTSGGWNEQFF. J is TRBJ2-1 and V is TRBV27; 10 bases line up with TRBD2. CDR1 is MNHEY and CDR2 is SMNVEV in the germline V gene (reference sequence). This CDR3 is 15 amino acids long. V was clipped by 7 bases and J by 7 bases; unmatched bases: 10.

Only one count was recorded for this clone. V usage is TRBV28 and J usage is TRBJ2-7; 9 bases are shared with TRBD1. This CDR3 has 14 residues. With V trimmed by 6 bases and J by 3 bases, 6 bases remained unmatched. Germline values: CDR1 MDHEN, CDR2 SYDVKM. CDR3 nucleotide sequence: TGTGCCAGCAGGACAGGGGGTGTTGGCTACGAGCAGTACTTC. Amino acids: CASRTGGVGYEQYF.

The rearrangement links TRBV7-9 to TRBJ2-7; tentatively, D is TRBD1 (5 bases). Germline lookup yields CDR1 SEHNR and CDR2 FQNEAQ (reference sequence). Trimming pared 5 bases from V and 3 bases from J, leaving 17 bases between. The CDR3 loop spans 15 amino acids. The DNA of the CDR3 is TGTGCCAGCAGCACGACACGGACAAACATCTACGAGCAGTACTTC. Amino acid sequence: CASSTTRTNIYEQYF.

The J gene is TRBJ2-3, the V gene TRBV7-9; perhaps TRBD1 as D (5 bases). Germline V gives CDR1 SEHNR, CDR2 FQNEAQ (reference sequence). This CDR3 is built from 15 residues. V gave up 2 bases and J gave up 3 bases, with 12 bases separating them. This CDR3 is CASSLRGQLTDTQYF. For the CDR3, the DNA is TGTGCCAGCAGCTTAAGAGGACAATTAACAGATACGCAGTATTTT.

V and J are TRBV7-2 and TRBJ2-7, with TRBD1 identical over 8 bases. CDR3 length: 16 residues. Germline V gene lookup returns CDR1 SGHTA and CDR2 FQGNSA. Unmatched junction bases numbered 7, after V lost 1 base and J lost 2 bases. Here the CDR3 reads CASSLGRRGQAYEQYF. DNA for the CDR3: TGTGCCAGCAGCTTAGGCCGGCGGGGACAGGCCTACGAGCAGTACTTC.

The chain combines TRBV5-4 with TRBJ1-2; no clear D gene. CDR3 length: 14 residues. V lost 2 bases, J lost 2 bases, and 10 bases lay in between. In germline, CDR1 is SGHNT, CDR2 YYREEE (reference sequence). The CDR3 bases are TGTGCCAGCAGCTTACAGTCTCCCAACTATGGCTACACCTTC. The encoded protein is CASSLQSPNYGYTF.

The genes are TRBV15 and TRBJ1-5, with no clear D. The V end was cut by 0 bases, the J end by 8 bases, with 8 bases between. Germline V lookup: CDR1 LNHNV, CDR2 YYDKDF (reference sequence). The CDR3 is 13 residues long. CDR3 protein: CATSRDEGEPQHF. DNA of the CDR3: TGTGCCACCAGCAGAGATGAGGGAGAGCCCCAGCATTTT.

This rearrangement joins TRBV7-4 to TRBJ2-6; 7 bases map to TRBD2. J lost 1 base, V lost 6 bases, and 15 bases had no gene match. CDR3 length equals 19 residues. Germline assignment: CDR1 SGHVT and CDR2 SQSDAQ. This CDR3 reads CASRRRGTGGLSGANVLTF. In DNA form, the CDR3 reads TGTGCCAGCAGGCGGCGCGGTACGGGAGGTCTTTCTGGGGCCAACGTCCTGACTTTC. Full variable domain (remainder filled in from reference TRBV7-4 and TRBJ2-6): GAGVSQSPRYKVAKRGRDVALRCDSISGHVTLYWYRQTLGQGSEVLTYSQSDAQRDKSGRPSGRFSAERPERSVSTLKIQRTEQGDSAVYLCASRRRGTGGLSGANVLTFGAGSRLTVL.

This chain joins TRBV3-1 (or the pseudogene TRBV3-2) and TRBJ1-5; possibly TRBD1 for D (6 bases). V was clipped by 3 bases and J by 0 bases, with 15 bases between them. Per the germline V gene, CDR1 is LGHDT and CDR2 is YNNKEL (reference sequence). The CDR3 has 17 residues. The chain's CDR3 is CASSHGHRVGSNQPQHF. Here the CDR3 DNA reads TGTGCCAGCAGCCACGGACACAGGGTGGGTAGCAATCAGCCCCAGCATTTT.

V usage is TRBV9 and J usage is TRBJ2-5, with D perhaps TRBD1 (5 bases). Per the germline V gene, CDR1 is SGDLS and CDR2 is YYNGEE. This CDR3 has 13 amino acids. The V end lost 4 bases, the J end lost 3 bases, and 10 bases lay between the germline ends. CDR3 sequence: CASSPGSEETQYF. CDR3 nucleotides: TGTGCCAGCAGCCCAGGGTCGGAAGAGACCCAGTACTTC.

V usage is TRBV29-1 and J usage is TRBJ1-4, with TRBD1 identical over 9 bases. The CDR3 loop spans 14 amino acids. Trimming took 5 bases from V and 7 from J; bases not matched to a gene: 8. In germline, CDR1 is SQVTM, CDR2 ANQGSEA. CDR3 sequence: CSVLPTGGSEKLFF. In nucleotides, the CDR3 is TGCAGCGTTCTCCCGACAGGGGGATCTGAAAAACTGTTTTTT.

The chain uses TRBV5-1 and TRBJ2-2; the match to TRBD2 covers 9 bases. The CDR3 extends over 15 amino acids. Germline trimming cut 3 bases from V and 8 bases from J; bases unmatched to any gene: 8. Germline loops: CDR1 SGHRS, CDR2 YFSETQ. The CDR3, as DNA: TGCGCCAGCAGCTCCGGGACTAGCTCAGGGGGGGAGCTGTTTTTT. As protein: CASSSGTSSGGELFF.

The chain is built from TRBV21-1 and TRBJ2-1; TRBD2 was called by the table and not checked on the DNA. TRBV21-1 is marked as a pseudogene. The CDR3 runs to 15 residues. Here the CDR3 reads CASSFKREDRNEQFF. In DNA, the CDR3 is TGTGCCAGCAGCTTTAAGCGGGAGGACCGCAATGAGCAGTTCTTC.

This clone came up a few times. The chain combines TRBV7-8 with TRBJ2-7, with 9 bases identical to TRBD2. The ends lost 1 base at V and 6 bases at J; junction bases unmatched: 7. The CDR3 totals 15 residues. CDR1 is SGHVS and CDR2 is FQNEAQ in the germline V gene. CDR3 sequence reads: CASSLEAGGPSEQYF. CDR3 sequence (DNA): TGTGCCAGCAGCTTAGAGGCGGGAGGGCCCAGCGAGCAGTACTTC.

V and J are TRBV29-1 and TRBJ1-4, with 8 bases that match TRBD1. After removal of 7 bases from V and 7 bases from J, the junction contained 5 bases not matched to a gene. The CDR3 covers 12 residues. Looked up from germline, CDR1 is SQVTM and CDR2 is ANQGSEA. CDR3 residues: CSARTGSEKLFF. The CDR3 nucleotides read TGCAGCGCTCGGACAGGGAGTGAAAAACTGTTTTTT.

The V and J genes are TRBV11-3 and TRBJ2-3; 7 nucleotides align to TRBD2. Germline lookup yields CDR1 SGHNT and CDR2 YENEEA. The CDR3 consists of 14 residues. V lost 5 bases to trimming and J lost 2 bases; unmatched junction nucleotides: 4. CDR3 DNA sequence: TGTGCCAGCAGCCCCGGGAGGTCCACAGATACGCAGTATTTT. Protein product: CASSPGRSTDTQYF.

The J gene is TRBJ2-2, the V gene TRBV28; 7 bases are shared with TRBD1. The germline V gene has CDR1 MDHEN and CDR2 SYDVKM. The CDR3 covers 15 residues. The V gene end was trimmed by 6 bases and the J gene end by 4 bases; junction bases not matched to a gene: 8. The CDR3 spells CASRKQGSGTGELFF. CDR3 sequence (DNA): TGTGCCAGCAGGAAACAGGGGTCGGGCACCGGGGAGCTGTTTTTT.

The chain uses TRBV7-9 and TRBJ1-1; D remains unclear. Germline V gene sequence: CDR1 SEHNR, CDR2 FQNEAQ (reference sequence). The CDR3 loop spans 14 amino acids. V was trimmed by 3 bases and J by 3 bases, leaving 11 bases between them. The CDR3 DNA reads TGTGCCAGCAGCTTGGCAGGCAGGTACACTGAAGCTTTCTTT. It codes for CASSLAGRYTEAFF. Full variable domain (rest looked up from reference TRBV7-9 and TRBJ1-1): DTGVSQNPRHKITKRGQNVTFRCDPISEHNRLYWYRQTLGQGPEFLTYFQNEAQLEKSRLLSDRFSAERPKGSFSTLEIQRTEQGDSAMYLCASSLAGRYTEAFFGQGTRLTVV.

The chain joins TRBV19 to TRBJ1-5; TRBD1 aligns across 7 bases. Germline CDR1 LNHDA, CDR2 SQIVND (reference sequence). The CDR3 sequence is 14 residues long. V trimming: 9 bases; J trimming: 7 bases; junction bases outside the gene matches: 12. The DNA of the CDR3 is TGTGCCAGCGAACTGACAGGGTTGCGGCAGCCCCAGCATTTT. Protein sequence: CASELTGLRQPQHF. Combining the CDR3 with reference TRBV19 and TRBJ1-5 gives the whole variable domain DGGITQSPKYLFRKEGQNVTLSCEQNLNHDAMYWYRQDPGQGLRLIYYSQIVNDFQKGDIAEGYSVSREKKESFPLTVTSAQKNPTAFYLCASELTGLRQPQHFGDGTRLSIL.

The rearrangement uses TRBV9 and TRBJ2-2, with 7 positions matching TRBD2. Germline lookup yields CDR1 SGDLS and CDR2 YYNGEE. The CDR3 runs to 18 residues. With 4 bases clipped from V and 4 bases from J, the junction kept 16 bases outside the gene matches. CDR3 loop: CASSLSGASGMLTGELFF. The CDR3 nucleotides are TGTGCCAGCAGCCTTTCCGGGGCTAGCGGAATGCTCACCGGGGAGCTGTTTTTT.

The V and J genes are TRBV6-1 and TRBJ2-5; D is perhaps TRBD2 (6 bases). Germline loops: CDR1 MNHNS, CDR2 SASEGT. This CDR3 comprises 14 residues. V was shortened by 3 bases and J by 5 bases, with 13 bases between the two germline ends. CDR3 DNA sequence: TGTGCCAGCAGTGACGGAGGGCCATGGGAGACCCAGTACTTC. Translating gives CASSDGGPWETQYF.

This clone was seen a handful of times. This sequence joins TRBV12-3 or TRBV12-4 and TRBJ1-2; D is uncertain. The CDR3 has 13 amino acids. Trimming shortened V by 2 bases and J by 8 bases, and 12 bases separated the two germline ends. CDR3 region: CASSLSPNRGYTF. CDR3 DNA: TGTGCCAGCAGTTTATCCCCAAATCGGGGCTACACCTTC.

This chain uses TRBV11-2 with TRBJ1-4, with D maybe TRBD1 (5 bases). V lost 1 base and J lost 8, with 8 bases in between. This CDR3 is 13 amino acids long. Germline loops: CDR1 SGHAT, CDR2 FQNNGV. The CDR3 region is CASSLGTQEKLFF. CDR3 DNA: TGTGCCAGCAGCTTAGGGACACAGGAAAAACTGTTTTTT.

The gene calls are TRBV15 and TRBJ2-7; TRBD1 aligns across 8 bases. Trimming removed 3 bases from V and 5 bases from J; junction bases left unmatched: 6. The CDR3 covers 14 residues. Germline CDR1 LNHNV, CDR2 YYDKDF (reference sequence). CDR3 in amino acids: CATSSMQGAHEQYF. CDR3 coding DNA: TGTGCCACCAGCAGTATGCAGGGGGCCCACGAGCAGTACTTC.

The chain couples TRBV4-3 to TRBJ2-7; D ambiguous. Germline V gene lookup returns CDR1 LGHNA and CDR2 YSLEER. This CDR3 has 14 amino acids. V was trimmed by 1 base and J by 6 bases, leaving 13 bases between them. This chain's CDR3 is CASSQGPATLEQYF. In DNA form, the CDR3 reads TGCGCCAGCAGCCAAGGGCCAGCGACTCTCGAGCAGTACTTC.

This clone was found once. This CDR3 is CASSDWKRETNYNEQFF. In DNA form, the CDR3 reads TGTGCCAGCAGTGACTGGAAGCGGGAGACTAACTACAATGAGCAGTTCTTC. V gene TRBV6-4 combines with J gene TRBJ2-1; 8 bases are a match to TRBD2. The CDR3 has 17 residues. V lost 1 base to trimming and J lost 3 bases; unmatched junction nucleotides: 8. Germline CDR1 is MRHNA and CDR2 is SNTAGT.

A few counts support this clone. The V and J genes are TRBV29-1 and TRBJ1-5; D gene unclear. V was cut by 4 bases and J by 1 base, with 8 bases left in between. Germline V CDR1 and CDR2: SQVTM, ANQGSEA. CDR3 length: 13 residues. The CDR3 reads CSVGKQSNQPQHF. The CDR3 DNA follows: TGCAGCGTTGGGAAACAGAGCAATCAGCCCCAGCATTTT.

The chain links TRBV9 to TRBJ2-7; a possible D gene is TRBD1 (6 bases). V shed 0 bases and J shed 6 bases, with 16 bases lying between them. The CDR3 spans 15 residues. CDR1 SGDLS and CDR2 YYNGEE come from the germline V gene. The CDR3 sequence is CASSVGDRNRGEQYF. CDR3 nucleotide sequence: TGTGCCAGCAGCGTAGGAGACAGGAATAGGGGCGAGCAGTACTTC.

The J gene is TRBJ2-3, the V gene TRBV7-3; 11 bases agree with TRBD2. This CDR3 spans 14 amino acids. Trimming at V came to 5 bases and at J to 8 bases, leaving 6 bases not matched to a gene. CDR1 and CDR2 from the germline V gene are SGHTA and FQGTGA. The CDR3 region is CASSPTSGGSTQYF. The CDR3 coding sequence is TGTGCCAGCAGCCCCACTAGCGGGGGAAGTACGCAGTATTTT.